One sample yielded the 12 T cell receptor beta chains listed below, sequenced in a study of cytomegalovirus exposure and HLA in healthy donors. Researchers ran the PCR with 60 Vbeta and 13 Jbeta primers. Some clones are missing from TCRdb's copy, which holds only in-frame ones; the method was immunoSEQ multiplex PCR. The table has around 90,000 clones, roughly 86% seen once. The sequenced sample consisted of PBMCs. All receptors derive from a man under 40 in good health and CMV-seropositive.

The rearrangement links TRBV30 to TRBJ1-1; D gene ambiguous. The V gene lost 3 bases and the J gene lost 5 bases, with 10 bases spanning the gap. The CDR3 is made up of 12 amino acids. Germline values: CDR1 GTSNPN, CDR2 SVGIG (reference sequence). For the CDR3, the DNA is TGTGCCTGGAGACGGCTGAGGACTGAAGCTTTCTTT. This encodes CAWRRLRTEAFF.

The CDR3 nucleotides are TGCGCCAGCAGCTTGGCCGGGGAGTCACAAGAGACCCAGTACTTC. It specifies CASSLAGESQETQYF. The chain employs TRBV5-1 and TRBJ2-5; D possibly corresponds to TRBD2 (5 bases). Germline CDR1 and CDR2: SGHRS and YFSETQ. The length of the CDR3 is 15 residues. V gave up 0 bases and J gave up 2 bases, with 11 bases separating them.

V gene TRBV30 combines with J gene TRBJ1-5; maybe TRBD1 (5 bases). The V gene's germline CDR1 is GTSNPN and CDR2 SVGIG (reference sequence). CDR3 length: 13 residues. Trimming removed 0 bases at V and 4 bases at J, with 7 bases between. Here the CDR3 reads CAWSVQANQPQHF. CDR3 DNA: TGTGCCTGGAGTGTACAGGCGAATCAGCCCCAGCATTTT.

This clone was picked up one time. The chain combines TRBV4-1 with TRBJ2-7; a possible D gene is TRBD2 (6 bases). The germline V and J ends were trimmed by 0 bases and 3 bases, with 12 bases remaining between them. The CDR3 totals 15 residues. The V gene's germline CDR1 is MGHRA and CDR2 YSYEKL. The CDR3 region has the DNA TGCGCCAGCAGCCAAGAGATCGGCGGGAACTACGAGCAGTACTTC. It encodes CASSQEIGGNYEQYF.

Points on this clone: The sample contains more than one DNA sequence encoding this CDR3. The chain is built from TRBV5-1 and TRBJ2-7, with D unresolved. V was trimmed by 5 bases and J by 0 bases, leaving 12 bases between them. This CDR3 has 14 amino acids. Germline CDR1 SGHRS, CDR2 YFSETQ. The CDR3 reads CASRPHPGSYEQYF. DNA for the CDR3: TGCGCCAGCAGACCCCACCCGGGCTCCTACGAGCAGTACTTC.

The chain carries TRBV4-1 and TRBJ2-1, with TRBD2 matching over 8 bases. This CDR3 is built from 19 residues. Trimming cost V 2 bases and J 4 bases; bases outside gene matches: 16. Germline lookup yields CDR1 MGHRA and CDR2 YSYEKL. The CDR3 nucleotides read TGCGCCAGCAGCCAAAAGGCGAGCGGGAGCGGGCCGTCGTACAATGAGCAGTTCTTC. The encoded protein is CASSQKASGSGPSYNEQFF.

A single count supports this clone. V and J are TRBV5-1 and TRBJ2-3, with 14 bases identical to TRBD2. The V and J ends lost 5 bases and 3 bases, in that order; junction bases with no gene match: 5. The germline V gene has CDR1 SGHRS and CDR2 YFSETQ. The CDR3 length is 16 residues. The CDR3 bases are TGCGCCAGCAGACCCGGGACTAGCGGGAGTACAGATACGCAGTATTTT. This encodes CASRPGTSGSTDTQYF.

The chain employs TRBV5-5 and TRBJ2-6, with 7 bases fitting TRBD1. With 1 base clipped from V and 0 bases from J, the junction kept 4 bases outside the gene matches. CDR1 and CDR2 from the germline V gene are SGHKS and YYEKEE (reference sequence). The CDR3 spans 17 residues. The CDR3 spells CASSLTGAASGANVLTF. In DNA form, the CDR3 reads TGTGCCAGCAGCTTGACAGGGGCCGCCTCTGGGGCCAACGTCCTGACTTTC.

The rearrangement links TRBV28 to TRBJ1-2; D is possibly TRBD1 (5 bases). The CDR3 is 15 amino acids. Germline values: CDR1 MDHEN, CDR2 SYDVKM. V lost 4 bases, J lost 0 bases, and 12 bases lay in between. The CDR3 DNA reads as TGTGCCAGCAGTTACCGCACAGGAACTAACTATGGCTACACCTTC. Translated, it gives CASSYRTGTNYGYTF.

V is TRBV28 and J is TRBJ1-2, with D perhaps TRBD1 (5 bases). Deletions cut 2 bases from V and 7 bases from J, with 17 bases between. Germline CDR1 MDHEN, CDR2 SYDVKM. The CDR3 loop spans 15 amino acids. The CDR3 nucleotides are TGTGCCAGCAGTTTAGGTTTAGGACAACGACGTGGCTACACCTTC. The encoded protein is CASSLGLGQRRGYTF.

The chain links TRBV7-9 to TRBJ1-2; 9 positions agree with TRBD1. The V and J ends lost 3 bases and 8 bases, in that order; junction bases with no gene match: 7. The CDR3 loop spans 14 amino acids. Germline V gene lookup returns CDR1 SEHNR and CDR2 FQNEAQ (reference sequence). The CDR3 loop reads CASSFGDRERGYTF. The CDR3, as DNA: TGTGCCAGCAGCTTCGGGGACAGGGAACGAGGCTACACCTTC.

The chain couples TRBV27 to TRBJ1-1; 8 positions match TRBD1. Losses at the gene ends were 4 bases for V and 4 bases for J; bases not matched to a gene: 5. CDR1 is MNHEY and CDR2 is SMNVEV in the germline V gene (reference sequence). The CDR3 runs to 14 residues. The CDR3 DNA follows: TGTGCCAGCAGTTGGACAGGGTGGAGCACTGAAGCTTTCTTT. This codes for CASSWTGWSTEAFF.